This TCR beta chain came from a study of blood T cells in healthy people across ages. Overall study results and limits: Versus aged donors, long-lived donors had higher diversity and more naive CD4+ cells.

CDR3 length equals 17 residues. V lost 1 base, J lost 6 bases, and 11 bases stayed unmatched. Germline V lookup: CDR1 SGHTA, CDR2 FQGNSA. In this sample, this clonotype turned up a few times. Antigen specificity is unknown. It was with a sample-barcoded 5' primer and a J-beta primer mix that a second PCR of roughly 6 to 12 cycles was run. A 12-random-nucleotide template-switch adaptor tagged each cDNA molecule. TCRdb passed the 5' RACE reads through MiXCR, listing each CDR3 protein once. This sample has some 1.8 million distinct CDR3 sequences, with 39% found just once. The receptor comes from a human donor in good health. Specimen: blood. V gene TRBV7-2 combines with J gene TRBJ2-3; 9 nucleotides match TRBD2. The CDR3 DNA follows: TGTGCCAGCAGCTTAGTTTACGGCGGGGGGGCGACGGATACGCAGTATTTT. Protein product: CASSLVYGGGATDTQYF.